These 6 T cell receptor beta chains were sequenced from one sample in a study of cytomegalovirus exposure and HLA in healthy donors. Researchers ran the PCR with 60 Vbeta and 13 Jbeta primers. Clones were read by immunoSEQ multiplex PCR, and TCRdb kept only the in-frame ones, dropping some. Here the sample spans about 200,000 clones, 65% to 85% being singletons. What was sequenced was PBMCs. The receptors stem from a woman under 40 in good health and CMV-seronegative.

The chain employs TRBV27 and TRBJ2-1; TRBD2 aligns across 9 bases. CDR3 length: 18 amino acids. In germline, CDR1 is MNHEY, CDR2 SMNVEV (reference sequence). Trimming removed 6 bases from V and 6 bases from J; junction bases left unmatched: 18. CDR3 nucleotide sequence: TGTGCCAGCAGCCGGCCGGGGTCTAGCGGGAAGCGGGGCAATGAGCAGTTCTTC. Protein sequence: CASSRPGSSGKRGNEQFF.

This sequence joins TRBV19 and TRBJ2-7; 12 bases are a match to TRBD1. V gave up 6 bases and J gave up 7 bases; unmatched junction bases: 10. There are 15 residues in the CDR3. CDR1 and CDR2 from the germline V gene are LNHDA and SQIVND (reference sequence). The CDR3 protein is CASSDRDRGPREQYF. The CDR3 DNA follows: TGTGCCAGTAGCGACCGGGACAGGGGGCCTAGGGAGCAGTACTTC.

The chain employs TRBV29-1 and TRBJ2-2; the D gene is possibly TRBD1 (6 bases). Germline loops: CDR1 SQVTM, CDR2 ANQGSEA. The V end was cut by 6 bases, the J end by 5 bases, with 19 bases between. The CDR3 is 15 amino acids. As DNA, the CDR3 is TGCAGCGTCCGAATCGACAGGAGAAATACCGGGGAGCTGTTTTTT. Its protein product is CSVRIDRRNTGELFF.

This chain connects TRBV28 to TRBJ2-1; D is possibly TRBD2 (6 bases). The CDR3 is 17 amino acids. The germline V gene has CDR1 MDHEN and CDR2 SYDVKM. V dropped 5 bases and J dropped 8 bases, with 25 bases sitting between them. For the CDR3, the DNA is TGTGCCAGCAGTCCGACCCTTTCGGGAGATCAGGGAGATGAGCAGTTCTTC. Its translation is CASSPTLSGDQGDEQFF.

V is TRBV28 and J is TRBJ1-2, with D hard to call. Trimming shortened V by 8 bases and J by 4 bases, and 11 bases separated the two germline ends. Germline V gene sequence: CDR1 MDHEN, CDR2 SYDVKM. The CDR3 loop spans 12 amino acids. This CDR3 is CASYAAAYGYTF. Written as DNA, the CDR3 is TGTGCCAGCTACGCGGCCGCCTATGGCTACACCTTC.

This clone was counted only a few times. The chain recombines TRBV6-1 with TRBJ1-1; a possible D gene is TRBD1 (6 bases). The CDR3 runs to 13 residues. The V gene lost 5 bases and the J gene lost 2 bases, with 9 bases spanning the gap. CDR1 and CDR2 (germline): MNHNS, SASEGT. DNA of the CDR3: TGTGCCAGCAGTTTACAGGGAAACACTGAAGCTTTCTTT. Its translation: CASSLQGNTEAFF.